The entry that follows covers one T cell receptor (beta chain) sequence. The data derive from a study of blood T cells in healthy people across ages. Through a sample-barcoded 5' primer and a J-beta primer mix, a second PCR was run for roughly 6 to 11 cycles. TCRdb reprocessed the 5' RACE reads with MiXCR, giving one entry per CDR3 protein. This table has about 1.8 million distinct CDR3 sequences, approximately 50% appearing once. This CDR3 is built from 16 residues. The V gene's germline CDR1 is LGHNA and CDR2 YNFKEQ. The J segment lost 8 bases and the V segment lost 0 bases, leaving 7 bases of the junction unmatched.

The clonotype was recovered from a woman aged 40 to 50 in good health. The sample comprised blood. The V and J genes are TRBV4-2 and TRBJ1-6; 7 positions match TRBD1. CDR3 sequence reads: CASSQDRDSFHSPLHF. In nucleotides, the CDR3 is TGTGCCAGCAGCCAAGACCGGGACAGTTTTCATTCACCCCTCCACTTT.